The 17 T cell receptor beta chains given below trace back to one sample, sequenced in a study of Graves' ophthalmopathy and Graves' hyperthyroidism. Amplifying from RNA transcripts, the study obtained TCR beta CDR3 regions. Investigators did first-round RT-PCR with HTBI primers, then second-round multiplex PCR. TCRdb reprocessed the multiplex PCR reads with MiXCR, giving one entry per CDR3 protein. The sample holds about 740,000 distinct CDR3 sequences, roughly 40% seen once. The sample comprised peripheral blood. The receptors derive from an adult man with Graves' ophthalmopathy.

This clonotype has a count of ten or more. The chain carries TRBV29-1 and TRBJ2-7; D gene unclear. V dropped 7 bases and J dropped 3 bases, with 19 bases sitting between them. Looked up from germline, CDR1 is SQVTM and CDR2 is ANQGSEA. This CDR3 region has 14 residues. The CDR3 coding sequence is TGCAGCGCCAGGAGCCCGGAACTACACTACGAGCAGTACTTC. Translation: CSARSPELHYEQYF.

This chain links TRBV25-1 with TRBJ2-2; no clear D gene. CDR1 and CDR2 (germline): MGHDK, SYGVNS. This CDR3 has 13 residues. Deletions cut 6 bases from V and 6 bases from J, with 11 bases between. CDR3 in DNA: TGTGCCAGCAGCTCATTGTGGGCCGGGGAGCTGTTTTTT. Encoded protein: CASSSLWAGELFF.

This clonotype occurred a few times. This sequence joins TRBV6-6 and TRBJ1-1; D remains ambiguous. This CDR3 is built from 12 residues. Germline V CDR1 and CDR2: MNHNY, SVGAGI (reference sequence). Trimming shortened V by 4 bases and J by 6 bases, and 9 bases separated the two germline ends. The CDR3 sequence: CASSLRGAEAFF. CDR3 nucleotides: TGTGCCAGCAGTTTGCGGGGAGCTGAAGCTTTCTTT.

J is TRBJ2-5 and V is TRBV10-3; 7 bases are shared with TRBD1. CDR1 and CDR2 from the germline V gene are ENHRY and SYGVKD. V lost 10 bases, J lost 1 base, and 15 bases stayed unmatched. The length of the CDR3 is 16 residues. CDR3 amino acids: CASTLVGQAIQETQYF. The CDR3 DNA sequence: TGTGCCAGCACCCTTGTCGGACAGGCGATCCAAGAGACCCAGTACTTC.

J is TRBJ2-3 and V is TRBV15; 10 nucleotides align to TRBD2. V lost 3 bases, J lost 2 bases, and 5 bases stayed unmatched. Germline V gene data show CDR1 as LNHNV and CDR2 as YYDKDF (reference sequence). The CDR3 runs 16 residues. CDR3 in DNA: TGTGCCACCAGCAGGAGGACTAGCGGAACCACAGATACGCAGTATTTT. Translating gives CATSRRTSGTTDTQYF.

The V and J genes are TRBV5-6 and TRBJ1-6, with D maybe TRBD1 (5 bases). The CDR3 has 14 amino acids. V was shortened by 4 bases and J by 8 bases, with 13 bases between the two germline ends. Per the germline V gene, CDR1 is SGHDT and CDR2 is YYEEEE. The CDR3 is CASSVRGGDSPLHF. The DNA of the CDR3 is TGTGCCAGCAGCGTCCGGGGGGGAGATTCACCCCTCCACTTT.

This clonotype came up many times. The CDR3 DNA is TGCGCCAGCAGCTTGGCCGGACAGGAAGAGACCCAGTACTTC. Residues: CASSLAGQEETQYF. The chain joins TRBV5-1 to TRBJ2-5; the match to TRBD1 covers 7 bases. The length of the CDR3 is 14 residues. The germline V gene has CDR1 SGHRS and CDR2 YFSETQ. The V gene end was trimmed by 0 bases and the J gene end by 3 bases; junction bases not matched to a gene: 2.

This rearrangement joins TRBV20-1 to TRBJ1-5; D perhaps matches TRBD1 (5 bases). The CDR3 has 13 residues. The germline V and J ends were trimmed by 6 bases and 3 bases, with 12 bases remaining between them. Germline V lookup: CDR1 DFQATT, CDR2 SNEGSKA (reference sequence). The CDR3 loop reads CSAEQALNQPQHF. CDR3 sequence (DNA): TGCAGTGCGGAACAGGCTCTCAATCAGCCCCAGCATTTT.

The V and J genes are TRBV20-1 and TRBJ1-2, with TRBD1 matching 9 bases. After removal of 4 bases from V and 2 bases from J, the junction contained 8 bases not matched to a gene. Germline V CDR1 and CDR2: DFQATT, SNEGSKA (reference sequence). The CDR3 consists of 15 residues. CDR3 sequence: CSATPDRGQNYGYTF. In DNA, the CDR3 is TGCAGTGCTACTCCGGACAGGGGACAAAACTATGGCTACACCTTC.

This clonotype was observed many times. As DNA, the CDR3 is TGTGCCAGCAGCTATACCGGGACAGCGGGATCACCCCTCCACTTT. Translation gives CASSYTGTAGSPLHF. The chain is built from TRBV5-6 and TRBJ1-6; the match to TRBD1 covers 7 bases. The CDR3 extends over 15 amino acids. CDR1 is SGHDT and CDR2 is YYEEEE in the germline V gene. The J segment lost 10 bases and the V segment lost 3 bases, leaving 10 bases of the junction unmatched.

The chain couples TRBV2 to TRBJ1-2; 9 nucleotides match TRBD1. Germline values: CDR1 SNHLY, CDR2 FYNNEI. Losses at the gene ends were 8 bases for V and 10 bases for J; bases not matched to a gene: 11. This CDR3 is built from 13 residues. The CDR3: CASSQNRDRAYTF. The CDR3 DNA reads as TGTGCCAGCTCTCAAAACCGGGACAGGGCCTACACCTTC. The full variable domain, its missing parts supplied by reference TRBV2 and TRBJ1-2, is EPEVTQTPSHQVTQMGQEVILRCVPISNHLYFYWYRQILGQKVEFLVSFYNNEISEKSEIFDDQFSVERPDGSNFTLKIRSTKLEDSAMYFCASSQNRDRAYTFGSGTRLTVV.

This clonotype was recorded a few times. The chain combines TRBV20-1 with TRBJ2-5; weak D call: TRBD2 (6 bases). CDR1 DFQATT and CDR2 SNEGSKA come from the germline V gene (reference sequence). This CDR3 contains 14 residues. Trimming took off 3 bases at V and 5 bases at J, with 16 bases between the two ends. This chain's CDR3 is CSASGLAPGETQYF. CDR3 nucleotides: TGCAGTGCTAGCGGGCTAGCGCCGGGGGAGACCCAGTACTTC.

This clonotype has more than one count but fewer than ten. This chain links TRBV15 with TRBJ1-2, with a weak D call TRBD1 (6 bases). V gave up 10 bases and J gave up 5 bases, with 23 bases separating them. The CDR3 totals 15 residues. The V gene's germline CDR1 is LNHNV and CDR2 YYDKDF (reference sequence). CDR3 protein: CASQDAGEGLYGYTF. The CDR3 DNA sequence: TGTGCCAGCCAAGATGCAGGGGAAGGCTTATATGGCTACACCTTC.

This rearrangement joins TRBV25-1 to TRBJ1-2; a weak D match, TRBD1 (6 bases). The CDR3 runs to 16 residues. Germline assignment: CDR1 MGHDK and CDR2 SYGVNS. The V and J ends lost 4 bases and 4 bases respectively, with 19 bases between them. CDR3 amino acids: CASSARVRGQTYGYTF. CDR3 bases: TGTGCCAGCAGTGCTAGAGTTCGGGGGCAGACCTATGGCTACACCTTC.

Of note for this clonotype: The junction departs from the called germline gene at one end, perhaps through a read error. CDR3 amino acids: CASSYYGQGAGEAFF. DNA of the CDR3: TGTGCCAGCAGTTACTATGGACAGGGGGCCGGTGAAGCTTTCTTT. This chain links TRBV10-2 with TRBJ1-1; 11 bases agree with TRBD1. This CDR3 comprises 15 residues. Germline V gene data show CDR1 as WSHSY and CDR2 as SAAADI.

This clonotype was picked up a small number of times. V and J are TRBV11-2 and TRBJ1-6; D is possibly TRBD1 (5 bases). The germline CDR1 and CDR2 sequences are SGHAT and FQNNGV. The CDR3 is 19 residues long. The germline V and J ends were trimmed by 5 bases and 0 bases, with 20 bases remaining between them. The CDR3 bases are TGTGCCAGCAGCCCAACAAAAGCAGGGTTGGTCTCCTATAATTCACCCCTCCACTTT. Its protein is CASSPTKAGLVSYNSPLHF.

The V call is TRBV10-3, the J call TRBJ2-5; TRBD1 is a possible D gene (8 bases). Trimming removed 10 bases at V and 5 bases at J, with 17 bases between. CDR3 size: 13 residues. CDR1 is ENHRY and CDR2 is SYGVKD in the germline V gene. CDR3 region: CANTGQGGETQYF. In nucleotides, the CDR3 is TGTGCCAACACCGGACAGGGAGGGGAGACCCAGTACTTC.